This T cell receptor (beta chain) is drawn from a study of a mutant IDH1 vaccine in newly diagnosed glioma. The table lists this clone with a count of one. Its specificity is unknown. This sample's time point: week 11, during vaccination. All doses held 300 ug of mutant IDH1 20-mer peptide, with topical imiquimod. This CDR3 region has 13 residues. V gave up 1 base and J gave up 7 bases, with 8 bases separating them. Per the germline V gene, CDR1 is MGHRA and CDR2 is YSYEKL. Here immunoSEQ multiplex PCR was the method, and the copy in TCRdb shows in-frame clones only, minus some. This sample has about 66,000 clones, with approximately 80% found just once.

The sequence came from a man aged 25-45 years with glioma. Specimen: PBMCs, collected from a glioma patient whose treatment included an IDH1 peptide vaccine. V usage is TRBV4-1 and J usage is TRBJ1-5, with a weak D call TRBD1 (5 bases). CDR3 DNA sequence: TGCGCCAGCAGCCAAGTCTGGGGGCAGCCCCAGCATTTT. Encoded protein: CASSQVWGQPQHF.